What follows is one T cell receptor beta chain and its context. Trimming pared 0 bases from V and 2 bases from J, leaving 5 bases between. CDR1 is SGHTA and CDR2 is FQGNSA in the germline V gene. The CDR3 spans 13 residues. This sample is part of a study of cytomegalovirus exposure and HLA in healthy donors. With 60 Vbeta and 13 Jbeta primers, the PCR was carried out. The table came from immunoSEQ multiplex PCR; TCRdb's copy has only in-frame clones and leaves some out. The sample records about 120,000 clones, roughly four fifths being singletons. The TCR comes from a woman between 18 and 30 years old in good health and CMV-seronegative. The material sequenced was PBMCs. This chain joins TRBV7-2 and TRBJ2-7; D gene uncertain. This CDR3 is CASSLARTYEQYF. Here the CDR3 DNA reads TGTGCCAGCAGCTTAGCGAGAACCTACGAGCAGTACTTC.